This passage covers 13 T cell receptor beta chains from one sample sequenced in a study of T cell changes during pregnancy in multiple sclerosis. Profiling relied on immunoSEQ multiplex PCR, and the TCRdb table lists in-frame clones only, not all of them. Counted here are 75,000 to 95,000 clones, 70% to 90% occurring once; the ten biggest clones make up more than 0.8%. Sequenced material: peripheral blood, taken in the first trimester of pregnancy. These receptors came from a female donor in good health, enrolled as a control in a pregnancy study.

The rearrangement links TRBV5-1 to TRBJ1-1; 8 bases match TRBD1. J lost 4 bases, V lost 6 bases, and 11 bases had no gene match. The CDR3 is 15 amino acids. Germline V gene lookup returns CDR1 SGHRS and CDR2 YFSETQ. This CDR3 reads CASTIGGQGGTEAFF. CDR3 sequence (DNA): TGCGCCAGCACCATAGGAGGACAGGGTGGCACTGAAGCTTTCTTT.

J is TRBJ1-2 and V is TRBV25-1, with no clear D. The length of the CDR3 is 12 residues. Germline V gene data show CDR1 as MGHDK and CDR2 as SYGVNS. The V end lost 3 bases, the J end lost 5 bases, and 7 bases lay between the germline ends. The CDR3 DNA follows: TGTGCCAGCAGTGATACCGGTTATGGCTACACCTTC. Its protein product is CASSDTGYGYTF.

The rearrangement uses TRBV5-8 and TRBJ1-5; D is perhaps TRBD1 (6 bases). V was trimmed by 4 bases and J by 2 bases, leaving 10 bases between them. Germline loops: CDR1 SGHTS, CDR2 YDEGEE. The CDR3 is 14 amino acids. The CDR3 nucleotides are TGTGCCAGCAGCCCACGGACAGGCAATCAGCCCCAGCATTTT. As protein: CASSPRTGNQPQHF.

This clone has just a few counts. The rearrangement joins TRBV28 to TRBJ1-5; 7 nucleotides match TRBD1. V lost 6 bases, J lost 2 bases, and 4 bases stayed unmatched. CDR3 length: 14 residues. Per germline, CDR1 MDHEN and CDR2 SYDVKM. The CDR3 spells CASRLQGGNQPQHF. In nucleotides, the CDR3 is TGTGCCAGCAGGTTGCAGGGGGGCAATCAGCCCCAGCATTTT.

The CDR3 DNA reads TGTGCCAGCAGTCTCCGCCAGGTGGGGAACACTGAAGCTTTCTTT. Its protein product is CASSLRQVGNTEAFF. The rearrangement uses TRBV28 and TRBJ1-1; D is ambiguous. The CDR3 consists of 15 residues. V lost 5 bases, J lost 1 base, and 14 bases lay in between. Per the germline V gene, CDR1 is MDHEN and CDR2 is SYDVKM.

V usage is TRBV27 and J usage is TRBJ2-3; 7 nucleotides align to TRBD1. The CDR3 is made up of 16 amino acids. Trimming cost V 2 bases and J 2 bases; bases outside gene matches: 7. CDR1 is MNHEY, CDR2 SMNVEV, per germline (reference sequence). The CDR3 loop is CASSLSDRASTDTQYF. The CDR3 DNA reads TGTGCCAGCAGTTTAAGTGACAGGGCGTCCACAGATACGCAGTATTTT.

This chain connects TRBV6-5 to TRBJ2-5; the match to TRBD1 covers 9 bases. The DNA end favors TRBJ2-7, so the J call may be wrong. In germline, CDR1 is MNHEY, CDR2 SVGAGI. The CDR3 totals 14 residues. The CDR3 nucleotides are TGTGCCAGCGGCCAAGGGACAGGGTTCCACGAGCAGTACTTC. Translating it yields CASGQGTGFHEQYF.

This chain links TRBV28 with TRBJ2-7; maybe TRBD2 (6 bases). V lost 7 bases to trimming and J lost 0 bases, with 22 bases between them. The length of the CDR3 is 17 residues. Germline lookup yields CDR1 MDHEN and CDR2 SYDVKM. The CDR3 nucleotides are TGTGCCAGCATCGCTCGCCTCGGGACTGAGAGCTCCTACGAGCAGTACTTC. Translation: CASIARLGTESSYEQYF.

The chain has TRBV5-6 and TRBJ2-2; the match to TRBD1 covers 10 bases. The trim removed 1 base at V and 7 bases at J, leaving 10 bases unmatched. The germline V gene has CDR1 SGHDT and CDR2 YYEEEE. The CDR3 covers 17 residues. The CDR3 DNA sequence: TGTGCCAGCAGCTTGTACGACAGGGGGCCAGGGAGCGGGGAGCTGTTTTTT. Protein sequence: CASSLYDRGPGSGELFF.

This chain uses TRBV6-5 with TRBJ2-1, with D tentatively TRBD1 (5 bases). Trimming stripped 5 bases from V and 9 bases from J, with 11 bases between. The V gene's germline CDR1 is MNHEY and CDR2 SVGAGI. This CDR3 is 12 amino acids long. The DNA of the CDR3 is TGTGCCAGCAGTCCTGGACATCGTGAGCAGTTCTTC. It codes for CASSPGHREQFF.

This chain connects TRBV5-1 to TRBJ1-2; no clear D gene. Germline V gives CDR1 SGHRS, CDR2 YFSETQ. Trimming left V 0 bases short and J 4 bases short, with 16 bases between. The CDR3 length is 16 residues. CDR3 amino acids: CASSLGLGGNSYGYTF. In DNA, the CDR3 is TGCGCCAGCAGCTTGGGTCTGGGAGGTAATAGCTATGGCTACACCTTC.

The CDR3 here is CASSNTGDDTQYF. The CDR3 DNA reads TGTGCCAGCAGCAATACAGGGGACGATACGCAGTATTTT. The chain is built from TRBV7-2 and TRBJ2-3; TRBD1 matches at 7 bases. Germline-derived CDR1 and CDR2 are SGHTA and FQGNSA. The V segment lost 5 bases and the J segment 6 bases; nucleotides outside the gene matches: 5. This CDR3 has 13 residues.

The rearrangement joins TRBV10-2 to TRBJ2-1; 11 bases are shared with TRBD2. The germline V gene encodes CDR1 WSHSY and CDR2 SAAADI. The junction had 12 bases not matched to a gene; V was cut back by 3 bases and J by 8 bases. This CDR3 contains 17 residues. The CDR3 loop is CASSDLRASGGRDEQFF. In nucleotides, the CDR3 is TGCGCCAGCAGTGATCTTCGGGCTAGCGGGGGGAGGGATGAGCAGTTCTTC.